A single sample is the source of the 3 T cell receptor beta chains below, sequenced in a study of Graves' ophthalmopathy and Graves' hyperthyroidism. Amplification of TCR beta CDR3 regions used RNA transcripts. First-round RT-PCR relied on HTBI primers, and a second-round multiplex PCR came next. TCRdb reprocessed the multiplex PCR reads via MiXCR and lists one record per CDR3 protein. This table holds roughly 400,000 distinct CDR3 sequences, over 15% found once. Sequencing was done on a sample of peripheral blood. These TCRs come from a woman in her late teens or twenties with stable Graves' hyperthyroidism.

In its sample, this clonotype was seen many times. The chain couples TRBV9 to TRBJ2-7; 10 bases match TRBD2. The length of the CDR3 is 15 residues. The germline CDR1 and CDR2 sequences are SGDLS and YYNGEE. V trimming: 0 bases; J trimming: 6 bases; junction bases outside the gene matches: 6. The CDR3 spells CASSVDSGGLGEQYF. The CDR3 DNA reads as TGTGCCAGCAGCGTAGATAGCGGGGGGCTGGGCGAGCAGTACTTC.

The rearrangement uses TRBV18 and TRBJ1-2, with a weak D call TRBD1 (6 bases). The CDR3 spans 15 residues. The V end lost 2 bases, the J end lost 4 bases, and 14 bases lay between the germline ends. Germline V gene sequence: CDR1 KGHSH, CDR2 LQKENI. The CDR3 nucleotides read TGTGCCAGCTCACCATCTGAAGGGGGTGCCTATGGCTACACCTTC. It is translated as CASSPSEGGAYGYTF.

This clonotype was seen repeatedly, ten times or more. The rearrangement links TRBV9 to TRBJ2-7, with D possibly being TRBD1 (6 bases). The CDR3 sequence is 14 residues long. CDR1 is SGDLS and CDR2 is YYNGEE in the germline V gene. The V end lost 5 bases, the J end lost 2 bases, and 14 bases lay between the germline ends. CDR3 sequence (DNA): TGTGCCAGCAGAAAACAGGGATTCACCTACGAGCAGTACTTC. This sequence encodes CASRKQGFTYEQYF.